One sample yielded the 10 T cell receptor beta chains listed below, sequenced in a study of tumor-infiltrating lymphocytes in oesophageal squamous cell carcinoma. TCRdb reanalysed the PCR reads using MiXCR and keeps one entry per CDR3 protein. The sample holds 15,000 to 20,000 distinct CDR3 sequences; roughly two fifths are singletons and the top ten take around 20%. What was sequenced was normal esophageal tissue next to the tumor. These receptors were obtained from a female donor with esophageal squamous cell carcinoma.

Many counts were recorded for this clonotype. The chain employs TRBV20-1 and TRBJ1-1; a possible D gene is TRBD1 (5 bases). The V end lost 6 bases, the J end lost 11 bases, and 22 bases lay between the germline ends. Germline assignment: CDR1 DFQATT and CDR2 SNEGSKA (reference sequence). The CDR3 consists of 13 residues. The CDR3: CSATSGRDRYAFF. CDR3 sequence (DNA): TGCAGTGCCACCTCGGGCAGGGATCGTTATGCTTTCTTT.

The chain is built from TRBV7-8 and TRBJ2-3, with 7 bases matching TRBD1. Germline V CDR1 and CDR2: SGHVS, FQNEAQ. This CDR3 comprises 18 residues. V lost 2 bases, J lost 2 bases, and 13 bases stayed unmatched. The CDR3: CASSLPETGTEYTDTQYF. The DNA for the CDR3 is TGTGCCAGCAGCTTACCCGAGACCGGGACAGAATACACAGATACGCAGTATTTT.

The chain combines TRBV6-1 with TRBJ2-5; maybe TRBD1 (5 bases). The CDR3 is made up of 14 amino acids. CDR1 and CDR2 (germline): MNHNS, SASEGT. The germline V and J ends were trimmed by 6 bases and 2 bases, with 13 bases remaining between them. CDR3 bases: TGTGCCAGCAGGTCTAGGGGCCTACAAGAGACCCAGTACTTC. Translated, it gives CASRSRGLQETQYF.

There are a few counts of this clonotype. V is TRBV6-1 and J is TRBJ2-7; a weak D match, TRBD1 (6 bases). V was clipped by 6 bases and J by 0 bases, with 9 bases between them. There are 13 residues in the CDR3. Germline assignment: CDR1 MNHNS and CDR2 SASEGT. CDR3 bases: TGTGCCAGCAGCAAGGGGGTCTCCTACGAGCAGTACTTC. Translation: CASSKGVSYEQYF.

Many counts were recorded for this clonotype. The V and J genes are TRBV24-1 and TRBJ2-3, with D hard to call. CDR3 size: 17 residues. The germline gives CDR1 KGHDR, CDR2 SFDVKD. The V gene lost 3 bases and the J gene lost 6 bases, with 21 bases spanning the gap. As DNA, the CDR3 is TGTGCCACCAGTGATCCCACCCGGTACCCTGCCGGGGATACGCAGTATTTT. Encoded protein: CATSDPTRYPAGDTQYF.

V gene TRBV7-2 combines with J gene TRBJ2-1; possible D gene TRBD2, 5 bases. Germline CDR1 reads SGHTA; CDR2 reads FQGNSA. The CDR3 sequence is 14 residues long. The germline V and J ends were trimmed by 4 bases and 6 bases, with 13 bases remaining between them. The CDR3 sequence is CASSSKLVSNEQFF. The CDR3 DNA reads TGTGCCAGCAGCTCTAAACTAGTGAGCAATGAGCAGTTCTTC.

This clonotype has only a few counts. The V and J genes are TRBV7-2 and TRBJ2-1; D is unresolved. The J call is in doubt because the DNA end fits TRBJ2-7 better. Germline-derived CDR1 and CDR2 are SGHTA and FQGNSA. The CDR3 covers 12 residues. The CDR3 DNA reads TGTGCCAGCAGCTGGAGCTCCTACGAGCAGTACTTC. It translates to CASSWSSYEQYF.

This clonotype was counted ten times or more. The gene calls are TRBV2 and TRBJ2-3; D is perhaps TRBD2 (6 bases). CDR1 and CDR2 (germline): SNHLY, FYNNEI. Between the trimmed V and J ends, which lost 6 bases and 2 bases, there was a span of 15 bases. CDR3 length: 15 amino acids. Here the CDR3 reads CASSGDFPYTDTQYF. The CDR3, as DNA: TGTGCCAGCAGCGGGGACTTCCCCTACACAGATACGCAGTATTTT.

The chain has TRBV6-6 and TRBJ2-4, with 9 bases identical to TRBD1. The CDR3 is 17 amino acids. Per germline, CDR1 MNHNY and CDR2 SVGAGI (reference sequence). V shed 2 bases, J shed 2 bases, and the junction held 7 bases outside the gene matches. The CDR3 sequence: CASSYRGTGKTKNIQYF. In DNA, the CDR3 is TGTGCCAGCAGTTACAGAGGGACAGGGAAGACCAAAAACATTCAGTACTTC.

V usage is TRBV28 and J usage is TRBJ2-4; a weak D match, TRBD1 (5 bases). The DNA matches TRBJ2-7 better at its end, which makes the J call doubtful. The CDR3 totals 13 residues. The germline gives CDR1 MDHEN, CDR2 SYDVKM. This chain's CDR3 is CASGGATTYEQYF. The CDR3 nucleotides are TGTGCCAGCGGTGGGGCCACCACCTACGAGCAGTACTTC.